The clone carrying this TCR beta chain has ten or more counts. TCRdb re-called the 5' RACE reads with MiXCR, one entry per CDR3 protein. The table records roughly 79,000 distinct CDR3 sequences, approximately 8% of them present only once. The sample comes from a study of spatial heterogeneity in lung cancer. Trimming stripped 3 bases from V and 1 base from J, with 12 bases between. Germline CDR1 is DFQATT and CDR2 is SNEGSKA (reference sequence). This CDR3 contains 14 residues. The time point is: sample taken at primary tumor resection. Frozen PBMC, nontumor lung or tumor provided whole RNA, which was sequenced unsorted.

The rearrangement joins TRBV20-1 to TRBJ1-1; D is possibly TRBD1 (6 bases). This receptor was taken from a male donor with early-stage non-small cell lung cancer. The sequences come from PBMCs, collected at surgery. CDR3 in DNA: TGCAGTGCTAGGGGGGGACACTCGAACACTGAAGCTTTCTTT. It codes for CSARGGHSNTEAFF.